A single sample is the source of the 17 T cell receptor beta chains below, sequenced in a study of blood T cell repertoires in COVID-19 (dated by TCRdb to 2020 to 2021). The library was made by the immunoSEQ multiplex PCR assay. The table comes from immuneACCESS by way of TCRdb, which keeps in-frame sequences with V and J called. Part of the clones is missing from these tables; in studies checked, under half for an unresolved V gene and the rest for unknown reasons. The sample table records some 240,000 clones; roughly 90% of these occur just once. The ten largest clones represent about 2.1% of the sample. Sequenced material: peripheral blood. The receptors come from a woman in her sixties with COVID-19, enrolled during active disease.

The chain uses TRBV29-1 and TRBJ2-1; 8 nucleotides align to TRBD1. CDR1 is SQVTM, CDR2 ANQGSEA, per germline. V trimming: 2 bases; J trimming: 8 bases; junction bases outside the gene matches: 11. The CDR3 is 15 residues long. The CDR3 reads CSVEKGQGAPDEQFF. The CDR3 DNA reads TGCAGCGTTGAAAAGGGCCAGGGGGCGCCCGATGAGCAGTTCTTC.

This chain's CDR3 is CASSRGGSNSPLHF. CDR3 in DNA: TGTGCCAGTAGCAGGGGAGGGAGCAATTCACCCCTCCACTTT. The chain joins TRBV19 to TRBJ1-6; D perhaps matches TRBD1 (6 bases). CDR3 length: 14 residues. Germline-derived CDR1 and CDR2 are LNHDA and SQIVND (reference sequence). Trimming left V 6 bases short and J 7 bases short, with 13 bases between.

The rearrangement uses TRBV29-1 and TRBJ2-5, with 14 bases identical to TRBD2. This CDR3 has 14 residues. With V trimmed by 7 bases and J by 4 bases, 5 bases remained unmatched. Germline V gives CDR1 SQVTM, CDR2 ANQGSEA. The CDR3 loop reads CSATGTSGGETQYF. Here the CDR3 DNA reads TGCAGCGCAACCGGGACTAGCGGGGGAGAGACCCAGTACTTC.

The rearrangement uses TRBV7-6 and TRBJ1-5; D not certain. CDR1 and CDR2 from the germline V gene are SGHVS and FNYEAQ. This CDR3 is built from 16 residues. Trimming removed 5 bases at V and 2 bases at J, with 16 bases between. The CDR3 nucleotides read TGTGCCAGCAGCCCACTTCCCCTGGGAGGCAATCAGCCCCAGCATTTT. Amino acid sequence: CASSPLPLGGNQPQHF.

The chain recombines TRBV2 with TRBJ2-1; the D gene is possibly TRBD1 (6 bases). Per the germline V gene, CDR1 is SNHLY and CDR2 is FYNNEI. V was shortened by 8 bases and J by 2 bases, with 13 bases between the two germline ends. This CDR3 has 14 amino acids. The CDR3, as DNA: TGTGCCAGCTCGGTACAGGGACCCTACAATGAGCAGTTCTTC. Its protein product is CASSVQGPYNEQFF.

The gene calls are TRBV29-1 and TRBJ2-7; no reliable D call. V dropped 4 bases and J dropped 6 bases, with 16 bases sitting between them. Germline CDR1 and CDR2: SQVTM and ANQGSEA. This CDR3 has 13 residues. The CDR3 is CSVVILDVGEQYF. The CDR3 bases are TGCAGCGTTGTAATCCTCGATGTCGGCGAGCAGTACTTC.

The chain links TRBV19 to TRBJ2-5, with TRBD2 matching 11 bases. V dropped 7 bases and J dropped 3; count of bases not matched to a gene: 4. Germline lookup yields CDR1 LNHDA and CDR2 SQIVND (reference sequence). CDR3 length: 14 residues. CDR3 loop: CASTLAGGEETQYF. CDR3 nucleotides: TGTGCCAGTACCCTAGCGGGGGGTGAAGAGACCCAGTACTTC.

The chain is built from TRBV6-5 and TRBJ1-5; 7 bases map to TRBD1. The CDR3 sequence is 13 residues long. J gave up 6 bases and V 7 bases, and 6 bases lay outside the gene matches. Germline V CDR1 and CDR2: MNHEY, SVGAGI. The CDR3 spells CASKGAGGQPQHF. DNA of the CDR3: TGTGCCAGCAAGGGGGCAGGCGGTCAGCCCCAGCATTTT.

The chain couples TRBV6-5 to TRBJ1-2; no definite D call. The CDR3 covers 15 residues. V was cut by 2 bases and J by 4 bases, with 14 bases left in between. Germline CDR1 reads MNHEY; CDR2 reads SVGAGI. CDR3 in amino acids: CASSYLPPGGYGYTF. The CDR3 bases are TGTGCCAGCAGTTACCTCCCTCCGGGAGGCTATGGCTACACCTTC.

This clone was detected once. The chain uses TRBV18 and TRBJ1-1; 8 bases are a match to TRBD1. V shed 5 bases, J shed 3 bases, and the junction held 11 bases outside the gene matches. This CDR3 spans 16 amino acids. Germline CDR1 reads KGHSH; CDR2 reads LQKENI. CDR3 residues: CASSSGQGRGYTEAFF. Here the CDR3 DNA reads TGTGCCAGCTCATCAGGACAGGGCCGGGGATACACTGAAGCTTTCTTT.

The rearrangement uses TRBV19 and TRBJ2-7, with 7 bases that match TRBD1. With V trimmed by 11 bases and J by 3 bases, 4 bases remained unmatched. The germline V gene encodes CDR1 LNHDA and CDR2 SQIVND (reference sequence). This CDR3 contains 11 residues. CDR3 in DNA: TGTGCCTCGGGACAGAACTACGAGCAGTACTTC. It is translated as CASGQNYEQYF.

V is TRBV7-2 and J is TRBJ2-5, with 11 bases identical to TRBD2. V lost 6 bases and J lost 7; bases outside the gene matches: 22. CDR1 and CDR2 from the germline V gene are SGHTA and FQGNSA. CDR3 length equals 19 residues. The CDR3 loop reads CASRVTGTSGPYSSGTQYF. As DNA, the CDR3 is TGTGCCAGCAGGGTTACCGGGACTAGCGGCCCCTATTCGTCCGGGACCCAGTACTTC.

V usage is TRBV7-9 and J usage is TRBJ1-2; a weak D match, TRBD1 (5 bases). Trimming took off 7 bases at V and 2 bases at J, with 14 bases between the two ends. The germline V gene encodes CDR1 SEHNR and CDR2 FQNEAQ (reference sequence). The CDR3 has 14 amino acids. CDR3 amino acids: CASNEGGVNYGYTF. The CDR3 nucleotides are TGTGCCAGCAACGAGGGAGGGGTCAACTATGGCTACACCTTC.

The rearrangement joins TRBV7-3 to TRBJ2-5; D is undetermined. The V gene's germline CDR1 is SGHTA and CDR2 FQGTGA. There are 13 residues in the CDR3. V shed 8 bases and J shed 7 bases, with 17 bases lying between them. CDR3 coding DNA: TGTGCCAGCCAGCTGAGTGCTTCGGGGACCCAGTACTTC. This translates into CASQLSASGTQYF. The full variable domain, its missing parts supplied by reference TRBV7-3 and TRBJ2-5, is GAGVSQTPSNKVTEKGKYVELRCDPISGHTALYWYRQSLGQGPEFLIYFQGTGAADDSGLPNDRFFAVRPEGSVSTLKIQRTERGDSAVYLCASQLSASGTQYFGPGTRLLVL.

The chain carries TRBV28 and TRBJ1-1; D remains unclear. The germline gives CDR1 MDHEN, CDR2 SYDVKM. This CDR3 contains 13 residues. V lost 3 bases and J lost 6, with 11 bases in between. The CDR3 region has the DNA TGTGCCAGCAGTTTGGGGAGGACCTCTGAAGCTTTCTTT. It specifies CASSLGRTSEAFF.

The rearrangement joins TRBV12-3 or TRBV12-4 to TRBJ1-2; D call uncertain. V gave up 3 bases and J gave up 5 bases, with 10 bases separating them. This CDR3 is 13 amino acids long. CDR3 DNA sequence: TGTGCCAGCAGTTTCCCCCCCCGGTATGGCTACACCTTC. As protein: CASSFPPRYGYTF.

As concerns this clone: Other DNA sequences in the same sample also yield this CDR3. The rearrangement joins TRBV12-3 or TRBV12-4 to TRBJ1-2; 7 nucleotides match TRBD1. The J segment lost 7 bases and the V segment lost 0 bases, leaving 2 bases of the junction unmatched. The CDR3 spans 13 residues. DNA for the CDR3: TGTGCCAGCAGTTTAGCCAGGGGGGTTGGCTACACCTTC. As protein: CASSLARGVGYTF.